This T cell receptor beta chain was retrieved from a study of blood T cell repertoires in COVID-19. On the study more broadly: Whether acute or convalescent, the COVID-19 samples came from the United States, Italy and Spain. Sample material is recorded as cDNA or gDNA derived from T cells, B-cell-depleted T cells, or PBMCs.

V was clipped by 6 bases and J by 4 bases, with 16 bases between them. Germline CDR1 reads SGHDT; CDR2 reads YYEEEE. This CDR3 contains 14 residues. The authors' processing: Estimates of nucleated cell counts were drawn from the amplification of reference gene primers. The table came from immunoSEQ multiplex PCR; TCRdb's copy has only in-frame clones and leaves some out. V, J and clone size are taken as reported in that table, and D and trimming were inferred from the DNA itself. The sample lists 140,000 or so clones; around 87% were seen once. This clonotype originated in a human donor in a cohort sampled during active COVID-19. The rearrangement joins TRBV5-6 to TRBJ1-2, with a weak D call TRBD1 (5 bases). Sequences were obtained from peripheral blood. This chain's CDR3 is CASTGDSGLYGYTF. Written as DNA, the CDR3 is TGTGCCAGCACCGGGGACTCAGGGCTCTATGGCTACACCTTC.